This T cell receptor (beta chain) was recorded in a study of blood T cell repertoires in COVID-19. As for the study in general: Samples taken during acute and convalescent COVID-19 were collected in the United States, Italy and Spain. In each case, the material was cDNA or gDNA derived from T cells, B-cell-depleted T cells, or PBMCs.

Authors' data handling: By means of reference gene primer amplification, nucleated cell counts were estimated. Sequencing used immunoSEQ multiplex PCR; TCRdb keeps in-frame clones, though not all of them. That table furnishes V, J and clone size, whereas the DNA furnished D and trimming. The sample has over 120,000 clones; about 79% are singletons. V was trimmed by 4 bases and J by 4 bases, leaving 8 bases between them. Germline V gene lookup returns CDR1 KGHSH and CDR2 LQKENI. This CDR3 is built from 13 residues. This clone showed up just a few times. This chain links TRBV18 with TRBJ1-5; D is unresolved. Material: peripheral blood. This clonotype was sampled from a woman aged 80 or older with active or convalescent COVID-19. CDR3 nucleotide sequence: TGTGCCAGCTCACAGAGTCAAAATCAGCCCCAGCATTTT. This gives the protein CASSQSQNQPQHF.